A selection of T cell receptor beta chains follows, all from one sample in a study of blood T cell repertoires in COVID-19. Some clones are missing from TCRdb's copy, which holds only in-frame ones; the method was immunoSEQ multiplex PCR. The sample gives more than 100,000 clones, approximately 90% of which show up once; 15% to 20% is in the top ten. The material sequenced was peripheral blood. The receptors derive from a man aged 50-59 years with active or convalescent COVID-19. Both conserved end residues are part of each CDR3. A D gene is named only where the DNA matches it firmly. Rows give clone size only sometimes, using once, few, many, or a class for an expanded clone.

d_call	v_call	j_call	clone_size	cdr3_nt	cdr3_aa
TRBD2	TRBV3-1/TRBV3-2	TRBJ2-2	NA	TGTGCCAGCAGCCAATTAGCGGGGAACACCGGGGAGCTGTTTTTT	CASSQLAGNTGELFF
NA	TRBV28	TRBJ1-5	NA	TGTGCCAGCAGTTCGGGAAGTCAGCCCCAGCATTTT	CASSSGSQPQHF
NA	TRBV5-4	TRBJ2-1	NA	TGTGCCAGCAGCTTGGGGCTAGGGGCCTCGTACAATGAGCAGTTCTTC	CASSLGLGASYNEQFF
TRBD1	TRBV6-5	TRBJ1-1	NA	TGTGCCAGCAGACCTGACAGGGGGAGGTACACTGAAGCTTTCTTT	CASRPDRGRYTEAFF
NA	TRBV28	TRBJ1-4	NA	TGTGCCAGCAGTGACTCTGGGGGCTGGGTGGAAAAACTGTTTTTT	CASSDSGGWVEKLFF
TRBD1	TRBV3-1/TRBV3-2	TRBJ2-5	NA	TGTGCCAGCAGCCAGGGGACAGGTGAGGAGACCCAGTACTTC	CASSQGTGEETQYF
NA	TRBV12-3/TRBV12-4	TRBJ2-5	NA	TGTGCCAGCAGTTTAAGGGAGGCAGAGACCCAGTACTTC	CASSLREAETQYF
NA	TRBV7-2	TRBJ1-2	NA	TGTGCCAGCAGCTCCCAAGGGGGAAAGTATGGCTACACCTTC	CASSSQGGKYGYTF
NA	TRBV9	TRBJ1-3	NA	TGTGCCAGCAGCGCTAGGATAAGAAACACCATATATTTT	CASSARIRNTIYF
NA	TRBV9	TRBJ2-1	NA	TGTGCCAGCAGCGTATACCCAACGGGAGCCTCCTACAATGAGCAGTTCTTC	CASSVYPTGASYNEQFF
NA	TRBV30	TRBJ2-3	NA	TGTGCCTGGAGTGTACTTCGGCAGGGGTGGGGCCCAGATACGCAGTATTTT	CAWSVLRQGWGPDTQYF
NA	TRBV7-2	TRBJ1-4	NA	TGTGCCAGCAGGAAAGGGGGGGGGCTGAGTGAAAAACTGTTTTTT	CASRKGGGLSEKLFF
TRBD1	TRBV11-2	TRBJ1-2	once	TGTGCCAGCAGCGGACAGGGACCAAACTATGGCTACACCTTC	CASSGQGPNYGYTF
TRBD2	TRBV14	TRBJ2-2	NA	TGTGCCAGCAGCCCTCTGAACCGGCCTAGCGGGGGGAACACCGGGGAGCTGTTTTTT	CASSPLNRPSGGNTGELFF
TRBD1	TRBV25-1	TRBJ2-2	NA	TGTGCCAGCCGAGGGACAGGGTCCAACACCGGGGAGCTGTTTTTT	CASRGTGSNTGELFF
NA	TRBV10-1	TRBJ2-1	NA	TGCGCCAGCACCGACGGGAGCGGAGAGCAGTTCTTC	CASTDGSGEQFF
TRBD1	TRBV7-9	TRBJ2-1	few	TGTGCCAGCAGCTTATTGACAGGGCACAATGAGCAGTTCTTC	CASSLLTGHNEQFF
NA	TRBV5-6	TRBJ1-5	NA	TGTGCCAGCAGCTCCGGGGGACCCCAGCATTTT	CASSSGGPQHF
TRBD2	TRBV6-2/TRBV6-3	TRBJ2-2	NA	TGTGCCAGCAGTTACGAGGCGGGGGGGCCCACCGGGGAGCTGTTTTTT	CASSYEAGGPTGELFF